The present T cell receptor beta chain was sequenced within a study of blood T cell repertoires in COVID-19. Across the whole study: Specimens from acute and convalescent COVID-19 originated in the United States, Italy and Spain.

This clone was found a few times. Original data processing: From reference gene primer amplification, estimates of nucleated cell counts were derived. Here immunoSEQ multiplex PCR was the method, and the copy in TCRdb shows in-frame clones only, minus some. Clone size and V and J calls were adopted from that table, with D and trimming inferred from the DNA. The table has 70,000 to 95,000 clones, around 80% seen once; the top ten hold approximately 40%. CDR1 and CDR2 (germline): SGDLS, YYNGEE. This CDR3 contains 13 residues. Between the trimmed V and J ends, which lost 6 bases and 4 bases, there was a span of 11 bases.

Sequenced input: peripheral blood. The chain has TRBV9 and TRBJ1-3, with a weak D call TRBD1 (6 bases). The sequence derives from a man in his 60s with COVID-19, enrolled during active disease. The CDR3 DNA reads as TGTGCCAGCAAGAACAGGGCAGGAAACACCATATATTTT. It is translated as CASKNRAGNTIYF.